This T cell receptor beta chain was sequenced during a study of control samples from healthy donors and cancer patients. V dropped 1 base and J dropped 4 bases, with 13 bases sitting between them. This CDR3 comprises 15 residues. From germline, CDR1 is SGHTA and CDR2 FQGNSA. The assay was immunoSEQ multiplex PCR, and TCRdb's table has in-frame clones only and misses some. The sample consists of approximately 46,000 clones, around nine tenths of them appearing once. The chain couples TRBV7-2 to TRBJ1-1, with a tentative D call TRBD1 (6 bases). The receptor was isolated from a man aged 25 to 40 with colorectal cancer. Sequenced material: PBMCs. As DNA, the CDR3 is TGTGCCAGCAGCTTAGAAGGGGGTTCGATCACTGAAGCTTTCTTT. Protein: CASSLEGGSITEAFF.